One T cell receptor (beta chain) is described in this entry. Its antigen remains undetermined. A junction boundary mismatches the germline segment, possibly from a read error. The data originate from a study of cytomegalovirus exposure and HLA in healthy donors (TCRdb year 2017). Some background on the complete study: An earlier analysis of around 600 of the donors reported approximately 290 Gb of sequence data and 117 million unique TCR beta sequences from approximately 180 million T cells. An early release covering more than 500 HLA-typed donors comprised around 300 gigabases of sequencing data and some 79 million unique TCR sequences. The genetic ancestry cluster associated with self-reported Caucasian donors included over 65% of the approximately 410 genotyped donors. The study was designed to test whether signatures of past pathogen exposure could be identified by cataloging public T cell receptors. The T cell repertoires of 666 subjects were profiled by immunosequencing and related to cytomegalovirus serostatus. A separate validation cohort of more than 100 different subjects was used in addition to the approximately 640-subject first cohort. High-throughput TCR immunosequencing, statistical association of individual TCRs with disease status, and machine learning were combined to predict cytomegalovirus infection status. A later analysis re-analyzed previously published TCR beta repertoires from 666 donors and added high-resolution HLA genotyping to study TCR occurrence patterns. In the later analysis, no new phenotypic data were used to find candidate immune exposures; instead, reliance was placed on TCR beta sequences and their occurrence across donors. In an earlier analysis of a few hundred of the donors, high-throughput TCR beta sequencing was used to judge whether each TCR beta V gene segment behaved as functional or pseudogenic. Alongside the repertoire data, information on donor age, sex, ethnicity and CMV serostatus was compiled. A later genetic analysis took genome-wide SNP genotypes for about three fifths of the 666 donors and used that subset as a discovery cohort. Every repertoire in the discovery cohort had been generated on one and the same sequencing platform. HLA typing covered class I and class II loci at four-digit resolution. The number of donors typed differed by locus, with 629-630 for A, B, C, DRB1 and DQB1, roughly 520 for DQA1, 600 to 610 for DPA1, and around 450 for DPB1. Roughly 5 DR-DQ haplotypes were handled as single units for association and clustering, since linkage in the cohort was strong. Among roughly 400 genotyped donors of the cohort, an average of around 240,000 unique TCR beta nucleotide sequences were sequenced per donor, roughly a sixth of them non-productive.

The germline V gene encodes CDR1 SEHNR and CDR2 FQNEAQ (reference sequence). The cysteine opens and the phenylalanine closes a CDR3 of 15 amino acids. Only the CDR3 portion is preserved as DNA: 45 bases, with reading frame beginning at the first base. Library creation used the immunoSEQ multiplex PCR assay. A mixture of 60 forward primers for TCR Vbeta segments and 13 reverse primers for TCR Jbeta segments was used in the multiplex PCR. The CDR3 region of rearranged TCR beta genes was amplified from genomic DNA with a multiplex PCR assay. On the Illumina HiSeq System, the amplified TCR beta libraries were sequenced as 87-base-pair reads. The original methods were these. In a later analysis, roughly 80 million unique TCR beta chains were counted across the 650 to 700 repertoires, and roughly 11 million of these chains were shared by at least two donors. A nearest-neighbor algorithm error-corrected the raw reads and collapsed the reads into unique sequences, merging closely related sequences to remove PCR and sequencing errors. CDR3 sequences were aligned to IMGT reference sequences to assign V, D and J gene segments. Each retained sequence needed at least a six-nucleotide match to both a V gene segment and a J gene segment. A rearrangement counted as productive if the CDR3 had no stop codons and remained in frame with V and J, and every other rearrangement counted as non-productive. CDR3 was defined by IMGT convention, running from the second conserved V-encoded cysteine to the conserved J-encoded phenylalanine. In an earlier analysis of more than 550 of the donors, sequences lacking an unambiguous match to a single V gene segment were excluded. In an earlier analysis of several hundred of the donors, a V segment was called functional when productive rearrangements were above 56.7%, and segregating when the standard deviation between donors exceeded 5%. A statistical classification framework was built to diagnose cytomegalovirus status from the catalog of TCR beta chain sequences. In a later analysis, V and J genes were assigned by comparing TCR nucleotide sequences against IMGT/GENE-DB human TR gene sequences. The TCRdist pipeline was used in a later analysis to assign CDR3 sequences and most-parsimonious VDJ recombination scenarios. In a later analysis, each TCR beta chain was defined by its CDR3 amino acid sequence together with its V-gene family, and reads without a unique V-gene family were excluded. In a later analysis, 450 to 600 highly shared, low-generation-probability nucleotide sequences were removed to address suspected cross-contamination and a sequencing artifact. A later analysis calculated a clonal expansion index for each public chain from normalized within-repertoire ranks of inferred template counts. A later analysis computed generation probabilities with a VDJ recombination model fitted to out-of-frame rearrangements, and checked the results against IGoR. A later analysis scored TCR-TCR, TCR-HLA and TCR-CMV co-occurrence with hypergeometric tests, applying a repertoire-size bias correction to TCR pairs. In a later analysis, false discovery rates were estimated by permuting HLA or CMV assignments 20 times. In a later analysis, co-occurring TCRs were grouped using DBSCAN, with TCRdist sequence similarity added in when clustering inside HLA-allele-positive subsets. For co-occurrence clustering, repertoires with fewer than 30,000 or more than 120,000 public chains were excluded, along with five repertoires with anomalous nucleotide sharing. TCRdb took over this immuneACCESS table, retaining in-frame rearrangements with V and J assigned. Such tables are incomplete; in checked studies, under half of the missing clones stem from an unresolved V gene, and the remainder is unexplained. V, J and clone size were drawn from that table, and D and trimming were deduced from the DNA. For this sample there are some 250,000 clones; more than 75% appear just once. Of the sample, 5% to 6.5% falls within the top ten clones.

Here is what the overall study found, with its caveats: Linkage disequilibrium might explain the correlated functional status among segregating V segments, but an unknown experimental factor could not be excluded. In an earlier analysis of around 600 of the donors, most TCR beta V segments were observed in productive rearrangements about 87% or about 30% of the time, broadly matching IMGT annotations. In a later analysis, TCR association rates were found to vary across HLA loci, with the most associated TCRs seen for DRB1 alleles and the fewest for HLA-C alleles. V-gene and J-gene trimming of TCR beta chains was associated with a missense DCLRE1C variant in a later genetic analysis, and the association was replicated in an independent cohort. A further reported finding was that TCR beta sequences accurately predicted the HLA-A and HLA-B alleles for most subjects in the first cohort. A group of highly shared sequence variants was considered likely to be a technical artifact of the sequencing pipeline. Cytomegalovirus status was reported to be diagnosed by the classifier with high specificity and sensitivity in both the original and validation cohorts. Some IMGT-functional V segments, including TRBV6-2 and TRBV6-3, could not be told apart with the 87-base-pair reads, so those segments were excluded. Because counts were too low, about 15 rarely observed V segments, including chromosome 9 orphons, were left out of the earlier analysis of approximately 580 of the donors. Only TCR beta chains were sequenced in this cohort, and the absence of alpha or paired-chain data limited detectable features. Across donors, most TCR sequences were observed very rarely, whereas some public TCRs were present in many individuals. A total of about 180 TCR beta chains were listed by the study as associated with cytomegalovirus. Roughly uniform sequencing depth across donors was assumed in presence/absence analyses, although this assumption may not hold. For the cohort, immune exposure information was limited to CMV serostatus. It was suggested by the authors that the approach could potentially be generalized to other disease states and immunological phenotypes. Several of the top co-occurrence clusters appeared to be linked to parvovirus B19, influenza, CMV and Epstein-Barr virus, according to a later analysis. Because HLA typing was missing for some donors at each locus, association tests included only the typed subset. In a later genetic analysis, fewer N-insertions in productive TCRs were reported among donors in an Asian-associated ancestry cluster than the approximately 710-donor mean. In a later analysis, HLA-associated TCR beta chains showed more clonal expansion and lower generation probabilities than non-associated chains that were equally common. When HLA alleles, especially DR and DQ, strongly co-occurred, attributing TCR associations to individual alleles was difficult. In vitro tests confirmed that a few of the cytomegalovirus-associated TCR beta chains recognize cytomegalovirus antigens. At a false discovery rate of 0.05, a later analysis linked some 18,000 TCR beta sequences to specific HLA alleles. In a later analysis, most CMV-associated TCR beta chains were found to appear HLA-restricted, with HLA associations seemingly driven largely by CMV exposure.

The cohort was made up of roughly 670 healthy bone marrow donors. At the time of sampling, every cohort member was nominally healthy, though immune exposures that went unrecorded were likely present. The donor was CMV seropositive and belonged to the group of about 290 seropositive cohort members. A peripheral blood sample was provided by each donor, and peripheral blood mononuclear cells were used for TCR beta sequencing. The Qiagen DNeasy Blood Extraction Kit was used to extract genomic DNA from the blood cell samples. The sequenced sample consisted of PBMCs. The origin of this receptor is a middle-aged woman in good health and CMV-seropositive. The chain is encoded by TRBV7-9 joined to TRBJ1-1; the central 8 bases match TRBD1. The CDR3 region has the sequence CSSSLRQGKNTEAFF. In nucleotide form, the sequence is TGTTCCAGCAGCCTAAGACAGGGGAAGAACACTGAAGCTTTCTTT.